This T cell receptor (beta chain) stems from a study of T cells in Graves' hyperthyroidism and ophthalmopathy. Notes on the study in general: Ophthalmopathy was distinguished from stable hyperthyroidism by 13 V-J signatures.

This clonotype turned up a few times. No antigen is known for it. RNA transcripts provided the source from which TCR beta CDR3 regions were amplified. With the HTBI primer set, the TCR CDR3 went through a first round of RT-PCR. TCRdb reprocessed the multiplex PCR reads via MiXCR and lists one record per CDR3 protein. The sample consists of around 420,000 distinct CDR3 sequences, around 16% of them appearing once. CDR1 LGHNA and CDR2 YSLEER come from the germline V gene. With 0 bases removed from V and 5 bases from J, the gap between germline ends came to 14 bases. The CDR3 consists of 15 residues. The receptor was isolated from a woman aged 18-30 years with Graves' hyperthyroidism. V usage is TRBV4-3 and J usage is TRBJ2-7; possible D gene TRBD1, 5 bases. Source material: blood. Here the CDR3 DNA reads TGCGCCAGCAGCCAAGAGGCAGGGTTATACAACGAGCAGTACTTC. Its translation is CASSQEAGLYNEQYF.